A selection of T cell receptor beta chains follows, all from one sample in a study of CD8 T cells in Susac syndrome. TCRdb passed the immunoSEQ multiplex PCR reads through MiXCR, listing each CDR3 protein once. Here the sample spans under 200,000 distinct CDR3 sequences, around 94% being singletons. Specimen: CD4+ T cells from PBMCs. These receptors were collected from a human donor in good health. The CDR3 runs from the conserved cysteine through the conserved F or W.

V,J,CDR3
TRBV29-1,TRBJ2-5,CSVEDRRDMGETQYF
TRBV4-2,TRBJ2-1,CASSQVGYSYNEQFF
TRBV6-6,TRBJ1-5,CAAGGSQPQHF
TRBV28,TRBJ2-7,CASSLTLALSSYEQYF
TRBV6-5,TRBJ1-2,CASRAGANYGYTF
TRBV20-1,TRBJ2-5,CSASLLATVAQYF
TRBV13,TRBJ2-1,CASSLKTATSSYNEQFF
TRBV20-1,TRBJ2-1,CSAQGPGDEQFF
TRBV29-1,TRBJ1-3,CSARTGSSGNTIYF
TRBV12-3/TRBV12-4,TRBJ2-7,CASSPTGYSYEQYF
TRBV7-2,TRBJ2-3,CASSSVLGADTQYF
TRBV29-1,TRBJ2-7,CSVGGASYEQYF
TRBV7-9,TRBJ2-5,CASTPRQGQETQYF
TRBV2,TRBJ2-2,CASSVQGLGELFF
TRBV30,TRBJ2-2,CAWSLGGVGGELFF
TRBV7-7,TRBJ2-1,CASSSSGASYNEQFF
TRBV20-1,TRBJ2-7,CSARANSGRRPYEQYF
TRBV4-2,TRBJ2-3,CASSQDVGDTQYF
TRBV6-2/TRBV6-3,TRBJ2-1,CASQTSGVHEQFF
TRBV28,TRBJ1-6,CASRPPGDSPLHF
TRBV9,TRBJ1-4,CASSVGGLNEKLFF
TRBV24-1,TRBJ2-1,CATSDMGSGVGNEQFF
TRBV27,TRBJ1-6,CASSLNGIAYRTPLHF
TRBV3-1,TRBJ1-1,CASSQAGERTEAFF
TRBV24-1,TRBJ1-5,CATPIRGPSNQPQHF
TRBV29-1,TRBJ2-5,CSVRIPGMSEDQYF